Each of the 23 T cell receptor beta chains below was sequenced from the same sample in a study of response to subunit inactivated influenza vaccine. In TCRdb, the RT-PCR reads were re-called with MiXCR into one record per CDR3 protein. The data contain 500,000 to 550,000 distinct CDR3 sequences, roughly 8.2% of them singletons. Sequenced here: PBMCs from blood, sampled about 24 months after vaccination. The receptors stem from a man between 50 and 75 years old who received an inactivated influenza vaccine.

This clonotype turned up a few times. The chain uses TRBV20-1 and TRBJ2-5, with 7 bases lining up with TRBD2. The germline V gene has CDR1 DFQATT and CDR2 SNEGSKA (reference sequence). The CDR3 is 16 residues long. V was pared by 6 bases and J by 2 bases, with 15 bases of the junction left unmatched. The CDR3 nucleotides read TGCAGTGCCCGCGATCTTCGGGGGGACCCACAAGAGACCCAGTACTTC. It yields the protein CSARDLRGDPQETQYF.

This clonotype was seen a handful of times. The chain joins TRBV12-3 or TRBV12-4 to TRBJ1-2; D remains unclear. V dropped 0 bases and J dropped 8 bases, with 7 bases sitting between them. There are 12 residues in the CDR3. CDR3 nucleotide sequence: TGTGCCAGCAGTTTAGCCGATCAAGGCTACACCTTC. Protein: CASSLADQGYTF.

This clonotype was counted only a few times. This sequence joins TRBV27 and TRBJ2-7; the match to TRBD1 covers 9 bases. Germline V gene sequence: CDR1 MNHEY, CDR2 SMNVEV (reference sequence). The ends lost 6 bases at V and 7 bases at J; junction bases unmatched: 10. The CDR3 runs to 14 residues. The CDR3 is CASSLTGGPREQYF. The CDR3 DNA reads as TGTGCCAGCAGCCTAACAGGGGGCCCAAGGGAGCAGTACTTC.

This clonotype was found many times. The chain recombines TRBV5-1 with TRBJ1-4, with 9 bases lining up with TRBD1. The CDR3 contains 14 residues. J lost 8 bases, V lost 4 bases, and 6 bases had no gene match. Germline V gives CDR1 SGHRS, CDR2 YFSETQ. The CDR3 coding sequence is TGCGCCAGCAGCCCAGACAGGGGGACCGAAAAACTGTTTTTT. Amino acids: CASSPDRGTEKLFF.

This chain joins TRBV4-2 and TRBJ1-6; D may be TRBD1 (6 bases). Germline V lookup: CDR1 LGHNA, CDR2 YNFKEQ. V lost 5 bases, J lost 12 bases, and 23 bases lay in between. This CDR3 is built from 16 residues. The CDR3 loop is CASSITVPWGGKPLHF. The CDR3, as DNA: TGTGCCAGCAGCATAACGGTCCCGTGGGGGGGCAAACCCCTCCACTTT.

This clonotype was counted a few times. The V gene is TRBV5-8, the J gene TRBJ1-1; 9 bases are a match to TRBD1. Trimming removed 5 bases from V and 5 bases from J; junction bases left unmatched: 4. In germline, CDR1 is SGHTS, CDR2 YDEGEE. There are 13 residues in the CDR3. CDR3 amino acids: CASRRTGVTEAFF. The DNA of the CDR3 is TGTGCCAGCAGAAGGACAGGGGTGACTGAAGCTTTCTTT.

V and J are TRBV4-3 and TRBJ2-1; 8 nucleotides match TRBD2. V dropped 4 bases and J dropped 8; count of bases not matched to a gene: 13. CDR3 length equals 16 residues. Germline V gives CDR1 LGHNA, CDR2 YSLEER. CDR3 sequence: CASSRIGREAQYEQFF. The CDR3 DNA reads TGCGCCAGCAGCCGAATTGGGCGGGAGGCTCAGTATGAGCAGTTCTTC.

This clonotype was seen repeatedly, ten times or more. This chain joins TRBV10-3 and TRBJ2-7; D is unresolved. The CDR3 spans 11 residues. V dropped 3 bases and J dropped 7 bases, with 7 bases sitting between them. CDR1 is ENHRY and CDR2 is SYGVKD in the germline V gene. In DNA, the CDR3 is TGTGCCATCAGTGAATTAGGTGAGCAGTACTTC. Protein sequence: CAISELGEQYF.

The V gene is TRBV6-2 or TRBV6-3, the J gene TRBJ2-2, with 13 bases that match TRBD2. This CDR3 has 20 amino acids. V gave up 2 bases and J gave up 4 bases; unmatched junction bases: 13. CDR1 MNHEY and CDR2 SVGEGT come from the germline V gene. CDR3 in DNA: TGTGCCAGCAGTTACCCCCTCCTGGGACTAGCGGGGCCCACCACCGGGGAGCTGTTTTTT. Protein sequence: CASSYPLLGLAGPTTGELFF.

This clonotype has a handful of counts. The chain combines TRBV14 with TRBJ2-3; 7 bases line up with TRBD1. The length of the CDR3 is 15 residues. V shed 4 bases, J shed 4 bases, and the junction held 8 bases outside the gene matches. Looked up from germline, CDR1 is SGHDN and CDR2 is FVKESK. The CDR3 DNA reads as TGTGCCAGCAGCCCGAGAGGGACAGTACCAGATACGCAGTATTTT. This translates into CASSPRGTVPDTQYF.

This clonotype was picked up many times. This rearrangement joins TRBV28 to TRBJ1-5, with D possibly TRBD1 on 5 matching bases. This CDR3 contains 14 residues. Deletions cut 1 base from V and 4 bases from J, with 8 bases between. Germline CDR1 MDHEN, CDR2 SYDVKM. The CDR3, as DNA: TGTGCCAGCAGTTTATACAGGAATAATCAGCCCCAGCATTTT. Encoded protein: CASSLYRNNQPQHF.

The chain links TRBV27 to TRBJ2-7; D tentatively reads TRBD1 or TRBD2 (6 bases each). Per the germline V gene, CDR1 is MNHEY and CDR2 is SMNVEV (reference sequence). This CDR3 has 18 amino acids. Trimming removed 5 bases at V and 0 bases at J, with 23 bases between. Here the CDR3 DNA reads TGTGCCAGCAGTCCCGTTTCGTACAGGGACTTTCGCTCCTACGAGCAGTACTTC. Translation: CASSPVSYRDFRSYEQYF.

This clonotype showed up just a few times. The V call is TRBV2, the J call TRBJ1-5; possible D gene TRBD1, 5 bases. The CDR3 runs to 15 residues. Germline loops: CDR1 SNHLY, CDR2 FYNNEI. Trimming shortened V by 2 bases and J by 6 bases, and 14 bases separated the two germline ends. CDR3 amino acids: CASSEYSRTGQPQHF. CDR3 DNA sequence: TGTGCCAGCAGTGAATATTCCCGCACAGGTCAGCCCCAGCATTTT.

This clonotype occurred a few times. The chain links TRBV6-1 to TRBJ2-1, with D hard to call. The germline CDR1 and CDR2 sequences are MNHNS and SASEGT. The CDR3 has 13 amino acids. V was shortened by 9 bases and J by 0 bases, with 9 bases between the two germline ends. The CDR3 region has the DNA TGTGCCAGTGCCCAGAGCTCCTACAATGAGCAGTTCTTC. This codes for CASAQSSYNEQFF.

This clonotype has at least ten counts. CDR3: CSVLRDRVTGELFF. The CDR3 region has the DNA TGCAGCGTTCTCCGAGACAGGGTGACCGGGGAGCTGTTTTTT. This rearrangement joins TRBV29-1 to TRBJ2-2; 7 positions agree with TRBD1. The germline gives CDR1 SQVTM, CDR2 ANQGSEA. The CDR3 contains 14 residues. The trim removed 5 bases at V and 5 bases at J, leaving 8 bases unmatched.

The sample holds a few counts of this clonotype. This sequence joins TRBV5-1 and TRBJ2-1, with TRBD2 matching over 14 bases. CDR3 length: 15 residues. With V trimmed by 5 bases and J by 9 bases, 7 bases remained unmatched. CDR1 and CDR2 (germline): SGHRS, YFSETQ. CDR3 sequence: CASRQTSGRAGEQFF. The CDR3 region has the DNA TGCGCCAGCAGGCAGACTAGCGGGAGGGCCGGTGAGCAGTTCTTC.

This clonotype was picked up many times. This rearrangement joins TRBV20-1 to TRBJ1-4; D unresolved. Looked up from germline, CDR1 is DFQATT and CDR2 is SNEGSKA (reference sequence). The V gene lost 3 bases and the J gene lost 4 bases, with 9 bases spanning the gap. The CDR3 has 13 amino acids. CDR3 DNA sequence: TGCAGTGCTAGTAAGGCAGTTAATGAAAAACTGTTTTTT. Translating it yields CSASKAVNEKLFF.

The table lists this clonotype with a few counts. The V gene is TRBV15, the J gene TRBJ2-5; D may correspond to TRBD1 or TRBD2 (6 bases each). The CDR3 runs 16 residues. The V end lost 3 bases, the J end lost 5 bases, and 19 bases lay between the germline ends. CDR1 and CDR2 from the germline V gene are LNHNV and YYDKDF (reference sequence). The DNA of the CDR3 is TGTGCCACCAGCAGGGGGCTCCAGGGGCGGGGTGAGACCCAGTACTTC. Translating gives CATSRGLQGRGETQYF.

This clonotype was counted many times. The chain employs TRBV7-2 and TRBJ2-3; 9 bases map to TRBD2. The CDR3 runs 15 residues. Germline V gene data show CDR1 as SGHTA and CDR2 as FQGNSA. V lost 5 bases and J lost 3; bases outside the gene matches: 6. The CDR3: CASSPRTSATDTQYF. The CDR3 bases are TGTGCCAGCAGCCCACGGACTAGCGCAACAGATACGCAGTATTTT.

The chain recombines TRBV11-2 with TRBJ2-5, with D possibly being TRBD1 (5 bases). Trimming took 5 bases from V and 3 from J, leaving 16 bases between them. The CDR3 has 15 residues. CDR1 SGHAT and CDR2 FQNNGV come from the germline V gene. Here the CDR3 reads CASSHRVLREETQYF. CDR3 in DNA: TGTGCCAGCAGCCATCGGGTCCTCAGGGAAGAGACCCAGTACTTC.

The chain combines TRBV28 with TRBJ2-7, with TRBD1 matching 8 bases. After removal of 2 bases from V and 3 bases from J, the junction contained 6 bases not matched to a gene. Looked up from germline, CDR1 is MDHEN and CDR2 is SYDVKM. This CDR3 is built from 15 residues. CDR3: CASSLGTGGYYEQYF. CDR3 DNA sequence: TGTGCCAGCAGTTTAGGTACAGGGGGATACTACGAGCAGTACTTC.

This clonotype has a count of ten or more. The V call is TRBV15, the J call TRBJ2-1; possibly TRBD2 for D (7 bases). From germline, CDR1 is LNHNV and CDR2 YYDKDF (reference sequence). V lost 3 bases to trimming and J lost 4 bases, with 16 bases between them. The CDR3 sequence is 16 residues long. The DNA of the CDR3 is TGTGCCACCAGCAGCCATCCTCGGGGGGCTTACAATGAGCAGTTCTTC. Its protein product is CATSSHPRGAYNEQFF.

This clonotype was seen a single time. V and J are TRBV5-5 and TRBJ2-2; perhaps TRBD2 as D (6 bases). The CDR3 is 16 amino acids. CDR1 and CDR2 (germline): SGHKS, YYEKEE (reference sequence). V lost 3 bases to trimming and J lost 7 bases, with 19 bases between them. CDR3 sequence: CASSSQGGMPLGELFF. For the CDR3, the DNA is TGTGCCAGCAGCTCTCAGGGCGGGATGCCCCTCGGGGAGCTGTTTTTT.